This T cell receptor beta chain was sequenced for a study of blood T cell repertoires in COVID-19. Study details: The analysed material was cDNA or gDNA that came from T cells, B-cell-depleted T cells, or PBMCs.

This CDR3 is built from 16 residues. Trimming took 4 bases from V and 6 from J; bases not matched to a gene: 7. Germline CDR1 MNHNY, CDR2 SVGAGI (reference sequence). As handled by the study authors: Nucleated cell number was recorded as an estimate derived from reference gene primer amplification. This table comes from immunoSEQ multiplex PCR, and its TCRdb copy is limited to in-frame clones, with some not included. Clone size and the V and J calls come from that table; the DNA yielded D and trimming. This sample carries some 110,000 clones, roughly 90% of them seen once, and the ten largest clones take 7.7%.

The sequencing input was peripheral blood. This sequence joins TRBV6-6 and TRBJ2-2; 11 bases map to TRBD2. The receptor was isolated from a human donor in a cohort sampled during active COVID-19. The CDR3 region is CASSSTGSGRAGELFF. In DNA form, the CDR3 reads TGTGCCAGCAGTTCCACGGGTAGCGGGAGGGCCGGGGAGCTGTTTTTT.